The 30 T cell receptor beta chains below were found in one sample sequenced in a study of blood T cell repertoires in COVID-19. Method: immunoSEQ multiplex PCR; TCRdb's copy keeps in-frame clones and lacks some. The sample holds over 85,000 clones; around 81% are singletons and the top ten take less than 2.5%. The sequencing sample was made of peripheral blood. These receptors were taken from a woman between 65 and 79 years old with acute or convalescent COVID-19.

CDR3 residues: CASSEVLQGRAEAFF. CDR3 bases: TGTGCCAGCAGTGAAGTTTTACAGGGAAGAGCTGAAGCTTTCTTT. This chain uses TRBV6-1 with TRBJ1-1, with TRBD1 as a possible D gene (6 bases). Germline CDR1 is MNHNS and CDR2 is SASEGT. The V and J ends lost 1 base and 6 bases respectively, with 15 bases between them. The CDR3 is 15 residues long.

The gene calls are TRBV2 and TRBJ1-1; tentative D call: TRBD1 (5 bases). Germline-derived CDR1 and CDR2 are SNHLY and FYNNEI. The ends were cut back, 6 bases at V and 0 bases at J, with 8 bases in the middle. The CDR3 runs 13 residues. The CDR3 nucleotides read TGTGCCAGCAGGGACAATTTGAACACTGAAGCTTTCTTT. Its protein product is CASRDNLNTEAFF. The variable domain in full, with the rest retrieved from reference TRBV2 and TRBJ1-1, is EPEVTQTPSHQVTQMGQEVILRCVPISNHLYFYWYRQILGQKVEFLVSFYNNEISEKSEIFDDQFSVERPDGSNFTLKIRSTKLEDSAMYFCASRDNLNTEAFFGQGTRLTVV.

The V gene is TRBV5-1, the J gene TRBJ1-4; TRBD1 agrees at 11 bases. The CDR3 contains 15 residues. CDR1 and CDR2 (germline): SGHRS, YFSETQ. With 2 bases clipped from V and 6 bases from J, the junction kept 3 bases outside the gene matches. CDR3 region: CASSLQGQGDEKLFF. Written as DNA, the CDR3 is TGCGCCAGCAGCTTACAGGGACAGGGGGATGAAAAACTGTTTTTT.

This clone was detected only once. J is TRBJ1-1 and V is TRBV18, with D possibly matching TRBD1 (5 bases). CDR3 length: 13 amino acids. Per the germline V gene, CDR1 is KGHSH and CDR2 is LQKENI. The V end lost 3 bases, the J end lost 4 bases, and 9 bases lay between the germline ends. CDR3 residues: CASSPAGGTEAFF. CDR3 bases: TGTGCCAGCTCACCCGCGGGGGGCACTGAAGCTTTCTTT. The full variable domain, completed using reference TRBV18 and TRBJ1-1, is NAGVMQNPRHLVRRRGQEARLRCSPMKGHSHVYWYRQLPEEGLKFMVYLQKENIIDESGMPKERFSAEFPKEGPSILRIQQVVRGDSAAYFCASSPAGGTEAFFGQGTRLTVV.

The chain recombines TRBV6-6 with TRBJ1-2, with TRBD1 matching 8 bases. Germline V gene lookup returns CDR1 MNHNY and CDR2 SVGAGI (reference sequence). The CDR3 totals 12 residues. The V segment lost 7 bases and the J segment 6 bases; nucleotides outside the gene matches: 4. CDR3 nucleotides: TGTGCCAGCATTGGACAGGGTGATGGCTACACCTTC. Protein product: CASIGQGDGYTF.

This chain links TRBV6-5 with TRBJ2-5; D unclear. The CDR3 sequence is 14 residues long. Trimming cost V 2 bases and J 2 bases, with 9 bases left between them. Germline CDR1 reads MNHEY; CDR2 reads SVGAGI. The CDR3 DNA is TGTGCCAGCAGTTACGGGCACGGACAAGAGACCCAGTACTTC. Translation: CASSYGHGQETQYF.

The chain links TRBV28 to TRBJ2-7; possible D gene TRBD2, 7 bases. CDR1 and CDR2 (germline): MDHEN, SYDVKM. The germline V and J ends were trimmed by 4 bases and 4 bases, with 17 bases remaining between them. The length of the CDR3 is 15 residues. The CDR3, as DNA: TGTGCCAGCAGTTCCCTTCGGGGGGCAGGGTACGAGCAGTACTTC. Translating it yields CASSSLRGAGYEQYF.

This chain links TRBV7-3 with TRBJ2-7; TRBD1 agrees at 8 bases. J gave up 6 bases and V 2 bases, and 9 bases lay outside the gene matches. Germline loops: CDR1 SGHTA, CDR2 FQGTGA. The CDR3 runs to 15 residues. In DNA form, the CDR3 reads TGTGCCAGCAGCTTAGGACAGGGAGTATTGAGCGAGCAGTACTTC. It is translated as CASSLGQGVLSEQYF. Full variable domain (missing parts from reference TRBV7-3 and TRBJ2-7): GAGVSQTPSNKVTEKGKYVELRCDPISGHTALYWYRQSLGQGPEFLIYFQGTGAADDSGLPNDRFFAVRPEGSVSTLKIQRTERGDSAVYLCASSLGQGVLSEQYFGPGTRLTVT.

The rearrangement uses TRBV6-2 or TRBV6-3 and TRBJ2-1; D gene uncertain. The V gene lost 2 bases and the J gene lost 6 bases, with 5 bases spanning the gap. Looked up from germline, CDR1 is MNHEY and CDR2 is SVGEGT. The CDR3 is made up of 12 amino acids. CDR3 nucleotides: TGTGCCAGCAGTTACCTCAGCAATGAGCAGTTCTTC. This translates into CASSYLSNEQFF.

In this sample, this clone turned up once. The rearrangement joins TRBV13 to TRBJ2-5; TRBD2 agrees at 11 bases. J gave up 3 bases and V 0 bases, and 6 bases lay outside the gene matches. This CDR3 has 17 amino acids. From germline, CDR1 is PRHDT and CDR2 FYEKMQ (reference sequence). As DNA, the CDR3 is TGTGCCAGCAGCTTAGGCCCAGGGACTAGCGGCGAAGAGACCCAGTACTTC. It is translated as CASSLGPGTSGEETQYF.

The chain employs TRBV5-1 and TRBJ2-1; 9 nucleotides agree with TRBD1. The CDR3 is 15 residues long. Germline V gene sequence: CDR1 SGHRS, CDR2 YFSETQ. Trimming removed 5 bases from V and 5 bases from J; junction bases left unmatched: 8. The CDR3 nucleotides read TGCGCCAGCAGAGAGCGGACAGGGGTGAACAATGAGCAGTTCTTC. Its protein is CASRERTGVNNEQFF.

The chain carries TRBV30 and TRBJ1-4; D is possibly TRBD1 (6 bases). The germline V gene has CDR1 GTSNPN and CDR2 SVGIG (reference sequence). With 6 bases removed from V and 5 bases from J, the gap between germline ends came to 16 bases. The CDR3 totals 14 residues. CDR3 bases: TGTGCCTGCCCTCCCGGGACATCGAATGAAAAACTGTTTTTT. Translating gives CACPPGTSNEKLFF.

The CDR3 region is CASSPPGQGKTEAFF. In nucleotides, the CDR3 is TGTGCCAGCAGCCCGCCCGGACAGGGGAAAACTGAAGCTTTCTTT. The rearrangement uses TRBV28 and TRBJ1-1, with 9 bases lining up with TRBD1. V lost 6 bases to trimming and J lost 5 bases; unmatched junction nucleotides: 10. Per the germline V gene, CDR1 is MDHEN and CDR2 is SYDVKM. The CDR3 spans 15 residues.

The gene calls are TRBV19 and TRBJ1-1; D not resolved. The germline gives CDR1 LNHDA, CDR2 SQIVND (reference sequence). This CDR3 has 15 amino acids. V was shortened by 6 bases and J by 0 bases, with 14 bases between the two germline ends. The CDR3 region has the DNA TGTGCCAGTAGAAATTCAGTATTTTTGAACACTGAAGCTTTCTTT. This gives the protein CASRNSVFLNTEAFF.

This clone was detected once. The V gene is TRBV6-2 or TRBV6-3, the J gene TRBJ1-1, with TRBD1 matching over 8 bases. Per the germline V gene, CDR1 is MNHEY and CDR2 is SVGEGT. The CDR3 covers 15 residues. J was trimmed by 3 bases and V by 5 bases; bases with no gene match: 8. The CDR3 DNA reads TGTGCCAGCAGTCGTCAGACAGGGGCGTACACTGAAGCTTTCTTT. Translation: CASSRQTGAYTEAFF.

A single count supports this clone. V gene TRBV5-5 combines with J gene TRBJ1-1, with D perhaps TRBD1 (5 bases). This CDR3 has 16 amino acids. Trimming took 4 bases from V and 0 from J, leaving 16 bases between them. Germline V gives CDR1 SGHKS, CDR2 YYEKEE (reference sequence). CDR3: CASSVGPRLMNTEAFF. Written as DNA, the CDR3 is TGTGCCAGCAGCGTGGGACCCAGACTCATGAACACTGAAGCTTTCTTT.

The chain combines TRBV9 with TRBJ2-7; TRBD1 matches 7 bases. Unmatched junction bases numbered 10, after V lost 4 bases and J lost 6 bases. CDR3 size: 14 residues. Germline-derived CDR1 and CDR2 are SGDLS and YYNGEE. CDR3 region: CASSFGTVSAEQYF. The CDR3, as DNA: TGTGCCAGCAGCTTCGGGACAGTTAGTGCCGAGCAGTACTTC. The variable domain in full, completed from reference TRBV9 and TRBJ2-7, reads DSGVTQTPKHLITATGQRVTLRCSPRSGDLSVYWYQQSLDQGLQFLIQYYNGEERAKGNILERFSAQQFPDLHSELNLSSLELGDSALYFCASSFGTVSAEQYFGPGTRLTVT.

The chain carries TRBV3-1 (or the pseudogene TRBV3-2) and TRBJ1-2; possible D gene TRBD1, 5 bases. The V gene lost 6 bases and the J gene lost 6 bases, with 11 bases spanning the gap. Germline loops: CDR1 LGHDT, CDR2 YNNKEL (reference sequence). CDR3 length equals 12 residues. This CDR3 is CASSFVGDGYTF. CDR3 nucleotides: TGTGCCAGCAGTTTCGTAGGGGATGGCTACACCTTC.

The DNA for the CDR3 is TGTGCCAGCAGTCCGGGACAGAATATATATGGCTACACCTTC. It encodes CASSPGQNIYGYTF. This chain joins TRBV28 and TRBJ1-2; 7 nucleotides align to TRBD1. The germline V gene has CDR1 MDHEN and CDR2 SYDVKM. V dropped 5 bases and J dropped 5; count of bases not matched to a gene: 8. CDR3 length: 14 residues.

The V call is TRBV11-1, the J call TRBJ2-2, with D uncertain. Germline-derived CDR1 and CDR2 are SGHAT and FQDESV (reference sequence). There are 15 residues in the CDR3. V was cut by 4 bases and J by 0 bases, with 9 bases left in between. CDR3 residues: CASSSGKANTGELFF. CDR3 bases: TGTGCCAGCAGCTCAGGAAAAGCGAACACCGGGGAGCTGTTTTTT.

This clone was picked up one time. The rearrangement links TRBV6-5 to TRBJ1-2; 7 bases match TRBD1. Germline CDR1 reads MNHEY; CDR2 reads SVGAGI. This CDR3 is built from 14 residues. Germline trimming cut 11 bases from V and 8 bases from J; bases unmatched to any gene: 17. In DNA, the CDR3 is TGTGCCGGGGAGGCGACAGGGCTGTTCCGAGGCTACACCTTC. Amino acid sequence: CAGEATGLFRGYTF.

V usage is TRBV29-1 and J usage is TRBJ1-2; D is perhaps TRBD1 (6 bases). Germline values: CDR1 SQVTM, CDR2 ANQGSEA. This CDR3 region has 11 residues. V was pared by 3 bases and J by 8 bases, with 10 bases between. The CDR3: CSVEGAVGYTF. The CDR3, as DNA: TGCAGCGTTGAGGGGGCCGTGGGCTACACCTTC.

The chain joins TRBV6-5 to TRBJ2-2, with D possibly matching TRBD1 (5 bases). CDR1 is MNHEY and CDR2 is SVGAGI in the germline V gene. The germline V and J ends were trimmed by 6 bases and 6 bases, with 11 bases remaining between them. The CDR3 is 13 amino acids. The CDR3 bases are TGTGCCAGCAGGATAAGGGGTTCCGGGGAGCTGTTTTTT. As protein: CASRIRGSGELFF.

The V call is TRBV18, the J call TRBJ2-5; 9 nucleotides match TRBD2. V lost 0 bases, J lost 2 bases, and 4 bases stayed unmatched. This CDR3 is built from 16 residues. Germline V gene data show CDR1 as KGHSH and CDR2 as LQKENI. The chain's CDR3 is CASSPPTSGKQETQYF. The CDR3 DNA sequence: TGTGCCAGCTCACCACCGACTAGCGGCAAACAAGAGACCCAGTACTTC.

The chain employs TRBV7-9 and TRBJ2-5; 12 bases map to TRBD1. The CDR3 is 16 residues long. The ends lost 3 bases at V and 5 bases at J; junction bases unmatched: 7. Germline V CDR1 and CDR2: SEHNR, FQNEAQ (reference sequence). The CDR3 reads CASSLGQGALGETQYF. CDR3 nucleotide sequence: TGTGCCAGCAGCTTGGGACAGGGGGCGCTGGGGGAGACCCAGTACTTC.

The rearrangement joins TRBV29-1 to TRBJ1-1; maybe TRBD1 (5 bases). The CDR3 sequence is 10 residues long. V was trimmed by 6 bases and J by 10 bases, leaving 12 bases between them. Germline V CDR1 and CDR2: SQVTM, ANQGSEA. CDR3 loop: CSVMDKGAFF. The CDR3 bases are TGCAGCGTCATGGACAAGGGAGCTTTCTTT.

The chain has TRBV28 and TRBJ1-2, with 9 positions matching TRBD1. The length of the CDR3 is 14 residues. Germline lookup yields CDR1 MDHEN and CDR2 SYDVKM. The junction had 8 bases not matched to a gene; V was cut back by 6 bases and J by 6 bases. The CDR3 is CASRYSGTGNGYTF. CDR3 DNA sequence: TGTGCCAGCAGGTACTCCGGGACAGGGAATGGCTACACCTTC.

V is TRBV27 and J is TRBJ1-2; a possible D gene is TRBD1 (5 bases). CDR3 length equals 14 residues. Trimming removed 3 bases at V and 4 bases at J, with 12 bases between. CDR1 MNHEY and CDR2 SMNVEV come from the germline V gene (reference sequence). The CDR3 spells CASSFSGGGYGYTF. DNA for the CDR3: TGTGCCAGCAGTTTTTCGGGGGGGGGCTATGGCTACACCTTC.

J is TRBJ1-1 and V is TRBV11-3; tentative D call: TRBD1 (5 bases). V dropped 4 bases and J dropped 5 bases, with 11 bases sitting between them. Germline CDR1 and CDR2: SGHNT and YENEEA. CDR3 length: 13 residues. Here the CDR3 DNA reads TGTGCCAGCAGCTACCAGGGAGGGACTGAAGCTTTCTTT. This encodes CASSYQGGTEAFF.

V usage is TRBV7-2 and J usage is TRBJ2-5; TRBD1 is a possible D gene (6 bases). V was pared by 7 bases and J by 1 base, with 13 bases between. The length of the CDR3 is 14 residues. Germline V gene sequence: CDR1 SGHTA, CDR2 FQGNSA. CDR3 nucleotide sequence: TGTGCCAGCATCCCACAGGGTCTCCAAGAGACCCAGTACTTC. It codes for CASIPQGLQETQYF.